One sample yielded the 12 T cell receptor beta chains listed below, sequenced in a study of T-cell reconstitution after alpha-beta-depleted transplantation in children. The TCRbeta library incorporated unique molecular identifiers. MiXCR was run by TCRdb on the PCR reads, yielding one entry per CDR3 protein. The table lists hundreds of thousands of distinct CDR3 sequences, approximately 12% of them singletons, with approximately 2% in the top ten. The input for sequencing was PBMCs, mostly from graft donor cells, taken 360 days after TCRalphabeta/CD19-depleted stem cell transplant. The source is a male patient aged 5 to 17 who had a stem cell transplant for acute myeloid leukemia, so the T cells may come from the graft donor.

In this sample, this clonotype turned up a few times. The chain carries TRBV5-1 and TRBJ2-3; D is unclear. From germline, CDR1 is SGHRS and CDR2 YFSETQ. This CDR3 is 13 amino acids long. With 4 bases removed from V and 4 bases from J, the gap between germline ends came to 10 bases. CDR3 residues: CASSPVGADTQYF. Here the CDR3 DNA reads TGCGCCAGCAGCCCTGTTGGGGCAGATACGCAGTATTTT.

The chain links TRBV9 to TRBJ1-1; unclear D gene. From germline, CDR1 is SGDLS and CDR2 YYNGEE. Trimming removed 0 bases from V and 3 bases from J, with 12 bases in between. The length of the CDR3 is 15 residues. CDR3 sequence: CASSVGSVAYTEAFF. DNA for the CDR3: TGTGCCAGCAGCGTAGGCTCAGTCGCATACACTGAAGCTTTCTTT.

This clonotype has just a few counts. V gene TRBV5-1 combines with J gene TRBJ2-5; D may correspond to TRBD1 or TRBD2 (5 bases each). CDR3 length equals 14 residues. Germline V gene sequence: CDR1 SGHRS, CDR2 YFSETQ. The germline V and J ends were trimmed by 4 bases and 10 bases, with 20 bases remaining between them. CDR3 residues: CASSTPGRMSGQYF. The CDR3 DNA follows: TGCGCCAGCAGCACTCCGGGACGGATGAGTGGCCAGTACTTC.

DNA of the CDR3: TGTGCCAGCAGTACCTCGGGTGGGGGGGAGCTGTTTTTT. Its translation: CASSTSGGGELFF. This chain uses TRBV12-3 or TRBV12-4 with TRBJ2-2; D unclear. V was clipped by 5 bases and J by 8 bases, with 12 bases between them. This CDR3 has 13 amino acids.

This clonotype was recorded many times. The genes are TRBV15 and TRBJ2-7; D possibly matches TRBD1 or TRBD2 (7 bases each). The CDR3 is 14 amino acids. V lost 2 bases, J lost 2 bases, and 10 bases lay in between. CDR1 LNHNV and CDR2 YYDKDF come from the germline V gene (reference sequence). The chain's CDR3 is CATSRQGGTYEQYF. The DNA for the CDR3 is TGTGCCACCAGCAGACAGGGGGGGACCTACGAGCAGTACTTC. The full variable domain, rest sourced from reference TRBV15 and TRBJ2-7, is DAMVIQNPRYQVTQFGKPVTLSCSQTLNHNVMYWYQQKSSQAPKLLFHYYDKDFNNEADTPDNFQSRRPNTSFCFLDIRSPGLGDTAMYLCATSRQGGTYEQYFGPGTRLTVT.

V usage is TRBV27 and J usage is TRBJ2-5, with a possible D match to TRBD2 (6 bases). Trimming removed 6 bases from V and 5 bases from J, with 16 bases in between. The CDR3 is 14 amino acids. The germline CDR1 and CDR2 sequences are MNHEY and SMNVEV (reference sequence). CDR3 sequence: CASSAGGAEETQYF. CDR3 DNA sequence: TGTGCCAGCAGCGCCGGAGGGGCTGAGGAGACCCAGTACTTC.

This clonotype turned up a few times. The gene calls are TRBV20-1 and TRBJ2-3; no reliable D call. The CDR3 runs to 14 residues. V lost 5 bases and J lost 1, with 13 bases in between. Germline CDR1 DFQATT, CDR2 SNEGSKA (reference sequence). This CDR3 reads CSALAGWGTDTQYF. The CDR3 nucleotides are TGCAGTGCTCTCGCAGGATGGGGCACAGATACGCAGTATTTT.

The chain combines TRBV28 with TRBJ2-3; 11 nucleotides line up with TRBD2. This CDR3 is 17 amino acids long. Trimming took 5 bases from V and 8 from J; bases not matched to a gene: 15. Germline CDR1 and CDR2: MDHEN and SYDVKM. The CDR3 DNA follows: TGTGCCAGCAGTACCCTAGCGGGAGGACCTGGGGCTGGTACGCAGTATTTT. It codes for CASSTLAGGPGAGTQYF. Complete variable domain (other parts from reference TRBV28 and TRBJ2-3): DVKVTQSSRYLVKRTGEKVFLECVQDMDHENMFWYRQDPGLGLRLIYFSYDVKMKEKGDIPEGYSVSREKKERFSLILESASTNQTSMYLCASSTLAGGPGAGTQYFGPGTRLTVL.

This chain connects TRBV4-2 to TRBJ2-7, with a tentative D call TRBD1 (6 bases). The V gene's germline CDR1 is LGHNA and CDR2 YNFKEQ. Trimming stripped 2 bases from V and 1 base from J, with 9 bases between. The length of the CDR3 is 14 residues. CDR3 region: CASSQPGQSYEQYV. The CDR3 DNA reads TGTGCCAGCAGCCAACCGGGACAATCCTACGAGCAGTACGTC.

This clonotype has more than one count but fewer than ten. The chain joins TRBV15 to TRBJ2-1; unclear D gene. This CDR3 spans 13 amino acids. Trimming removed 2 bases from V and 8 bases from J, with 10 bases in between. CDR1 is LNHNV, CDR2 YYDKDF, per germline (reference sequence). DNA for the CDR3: TGTGCCACCAGCAGAAGTAGGGCAGATGAGCAGTTCTTC. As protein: CATSRSRADEQFF.

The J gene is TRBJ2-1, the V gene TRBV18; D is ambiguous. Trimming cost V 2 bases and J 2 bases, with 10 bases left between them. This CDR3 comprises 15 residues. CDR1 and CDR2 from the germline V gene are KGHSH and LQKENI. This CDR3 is CASSPSRTPYNEQFF. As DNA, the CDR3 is TGTGCCAGCTCACCAAGTAGGACGCCCTACAATGAGCAGTTCTTC.

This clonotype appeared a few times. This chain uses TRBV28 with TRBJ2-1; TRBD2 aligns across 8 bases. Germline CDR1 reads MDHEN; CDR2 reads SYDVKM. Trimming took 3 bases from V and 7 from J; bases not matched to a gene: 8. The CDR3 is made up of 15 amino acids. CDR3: CASSLTGRGGNEQFF. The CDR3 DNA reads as TGTGCCAGCAGTTTGACGGGCCGGGGGGGAAATGAGCAGTTCTTC.